This T cell receptor beta chain was documented in a study of blood T cell repertoires in COVID-19. TCRdb's table, derived via immunoSEQ multiplex PCR, lists solely in-frame clones and lacks some. In the table there are approximately 250,000 clones, about 91% of which are singletons. The length of the CDR3 is 12 residues. Trimming took off 4 bases at V and 2 bases at J, with 6 bases between the two ends. Germline lookup yields CDR1 SEHNR and CDR2 FQNEAQ (reference sequence). The sequencing sample was made of PBMCs or T cells enriched from blood (not recorded which). This clonotype was obtained from a man aged 35 to 55 who had been exposed to COVID-19. The chain uses TRBV7-9 and TRBJ2-7; possibly TRBD2 for D (6 bases). DNA of the CDR3: TGTGCCAGCAGCTGGACTACCTACGAGCAGTACTTC. It codes for CASSWTTYEQYF.